Following are 19 T cell receptor beta chains from one sample sequenced in a study of blood T cell repertoires in COVID-19. This table comes from immunoSEQ multiplex PCR, and its TCRdb copy is limited to in-frame clones, with some not included. Among around 250,000 clones, roughly nine tenths were seen once, and the ten largest hold around 1.3%. The specimen was PBMCs or T cells enriched from blood (not recorded which). Every receptor here comes from a human donor in a cohort exposed to, infected with or recovered from COVID-19 (not recorded which). The donor label of this sample is uncertain.

The V and J genes are TRBV30 and TRBJ2-1, with D maybe TRBD2 (6 bases). V lost 1 base, J lost 4 bases, and 14 bases lay in between. The germline V gene has CDR1 GTSNPN and CDR2 SVGIG (reference sequence). This CDR3 contains 15 residues. CDR3 DNA: TGTGCCTGGAGTGACGGGACTTCCTTTTACAATGAGCAGTTCTTC. This translates into CAWSDGTSFYNEQFF.

The rearrangement uses TRBV5-6 and TRBJ2-5, with D possibly matching TRBD1 (6 bases). V was clipped by 3 bases and J by 5 bases, with 20 bases between them. The CDR3 loop spans 16 amino acids. Germline CDR1 and CDR2: SGHDT and YYEEEE. CDR3: CASSSSGRRGVETQYF. CDR3 nucleotides: TGTGCCAGCAGCTCCTCAGGGCGCAGGGGTGTGGAGACCCAGTACTTC.

The chain employs TRBV20-1 and TRBJ1-4, with 7 positions matching TRBD1. In germline, CDR1 is DFQATT, CDR2 SNEGSKA (reference sequence). The length of the CDR3 is 16 residues. The V gene end was trimmed by 3 bases and the J gene end by 0 bases; junction bases not matched to a gene: 7. CDR3 coding DNA: TGCAGTGCTAGTCTGAACAGGGGTGCAACTAATGAAAAACTGTTTTTT. It translates to CSASLNRGATNEKLFF.

This clone was observed once. The genes are TRBV9 and TRBJ2-2; 8 bases are shared with TRBD2. This CDR3 comprises 15 residues. Per germline, CDR1 SGDLS and CDR2 YYNGEE. V shed 4 bases, J shed 5 bases, and the junction held 7 bases outside the gene matches. Here the CDR3 DNA reads TGTGCCAGCAGCCAAAGCGGGGGAGGGACCGGGGAGCTGTTTTTT. It encodes CASSQSGGGTGELFF.

The chain has TRBV6-6 and TRBJ2-2; 9 bases are shared with TRBD1. Per germline, CDR1 MNHNY and CDR2 SVGAGI (reference sequence). Trimming removed 6 bases from V and 6 bases from J; junction bases left unmatched: 11. The CDR3 runs 16 residues. CDR3 in amino acids: CASSQDRGLLAGELFF. In DNA, the CDR3 is TGTGCCAGCAGCCAGGACAGGGGACTGTTGGCCGGGGAGCTGTTTTTT.

The chain uses TRBV27 and TRBJ1-5, with D possibly TRBD1 on 5 matching bases. The CDR3 consists of 13 residues. The V end was cut by 6 bases, the J end by 3 bases, with 9 bases between. Germline-derived CDR1 and CDR2 are MNHEY and SMNVEV (reference sequence). The DNA for the CDR3 is TGTGCCAGCAGAGGAGGGGTCAATCAGCCCCAGCATTTT. This translates into CASRGGVNQPQHF.

In this sample, this clone turned up once. The genes are TRBV11-2 and TRBJ2-7; 7 bases align to TRBD1. CDR3 length: 13 amino acids. The V and J ends lost 5 bases and 6 bases, in that order; junction bases with no gene match: 7. Germline loops: CDR1 SGHAT, CDR2 FQNNGV. The CDR3 loop is CASSLTGAGEQYF. CDR3 bases: TGTGCCAGCAGCCTTACAGGGGCAGGCGAGCAGTACTTC.

DNA of the CDR3: TGTGCCACCAGCAGCCCACAGGTCACCGGGGAGCTGTTTTTT. It translates to CATSSPQVTGELFF. The J gene is TRBJ2-2, the V gene TRBV15, with D perhaps matching TRBD1 (5 bases). The germline CDR1 and CDR2 sequences are LNHNV and YYDKDF (reference sequence). The CDR3 covers 14 residues. The germline V and J ends were trimmed by 3 bases and 4 bases, with 9 bases remaining between them.

This clone occurred once. The gene calls are TRBV4-2 and TRBJ2-1; 11 bases are a match to TRBD2. CDR1 and CDR2 from the germline V gene are LGHNA and YNFKEQ. Trimming at V came to 8 bases and at J to 4 bases, leaving 4 bases not matched to a gene. This CDR3 has 14 amino acids. CDR3 nucleotides: TGTGCCAGCTCAAGACTAGCGGGGTACAATGAGCAGTTCTTC. Its translation is CASSRLAGYNEQFF.

The DNA for the CDR3 is TGTGCCTGGAGTGCACATACTGGGGCCAACGTCCTGACTTTC. This encodes CAWSAHTGANVLTF. The V call is TRBV30, the J call TRBJ2-6, with D unclear. Germline CDR1 and CDR2: GTSNPN and SVGIG (reference sequence). The CDR3 spans 14 residues. V shed 1 base and J shed 2 bases, with 6 bases lying between them.

The rearrangement joins TRBV6-5 to TRBJ1-1, with 11 bases aligning to TRBD1. Germline CDR1 MNHEY, CDR2 SVGAGI. V shed 6 bases and J 10 bases; nucleotides not matched to a gene: 4. CDR3 length equals 12 residues. This chain's CDR3 is CASRGTGGRAFF. The CDR3 region has the DNA TGTGCCAGCAGAGGGACAGGGGGAAGAGCTTTCTTT.

As to this clone: Other DNA sequences within the sample encode an identical CDR3. The chain couples TRBV9 to TRBJ2-7, with TRBD1 matching 10 bases. CDR1 and CDR2 (germline): SGDLS, YYNGEE. The J segment lost 4 bases and the V segment lost 2 bases, leaving 6 bases of the junction unmatched. The CDR3 spans 15 residues. CDR3 in DNA: TGTGCCAGCAGCGTGGGACAGGGGAATTCATACGAGCAGTACTTC. Protein sequence: CASSVGQGNSYEQYF.

The rearrangement uses TRBV7-9 and TRBJ1-3; perhaps TRBD1 as D (6 bases). This CDR3 is 18 amino acids long. Trimming cost V 4 bases and J 3 bases, with 22 bases left between them. Germline CDR1 is SEHNR and CDR2 is FQNEAQ (reference sequence). The CDR3 nucleotides read TGTGCCAGCAGCTCGTTAAGACCACAGGGCCGGAGTGGAAACACCATATATTTT. This encodes CASSSLRPQGRSGNTIYF.

This chain links TRBV19 with TRBJ1-2, with D possibly TRBD1 on 6 matching bases. Per the germline V gene, CDR1 is LNHDA and CDR2 is SQIVND (reference sequence). The CDR3 loop spans 15 amino acids. Trimming removed 7 bases at V and 0 bases at J, with 15 bases between. The CDR3 DNA reads as TGTGCCAGTACGGGACATTCTCAGACTAACTATGGCTACACCTTC. Its translation: CASTGHSQTNYGYTF.

The chain joins TRBV9 to TRBJ1-1; 8 bases line up with TRBD1. This CDR3 is built from 15 residues. Germline CDR1 reads SGDLS; CDR2 reads YYNGEE. Trimming removed 4 bases from V and 4 bases from J; junction bases left unmatched: 9. The CDR3 sequence: CASSPLSGQGTEAFF. CDR3 in DNA: TGTGCCAGCAGCCCTCTTAGCGGACAGGGCACTGAAGCTTTCTTT.

CDR3 DNA sequence: TGTGCCAGCAGCCAAGCCTTTTATTACGAGCAGTACTTC. This translates into CASSQAFYYEQYF. This chain links TRBV14 with TRBJ2-7; D is undetermined. The germline gives CDR1 SGHDN, CDR2 FVKESK. V was shortened by 1 base and J by 4 bases, with 8 bases between the two germline ends. The CDR3 is 13 residues long.

The J gene is TRBJ2-5, the V gene TRBV9; TRBD1 aligns across 7 bases. There are 18 residues in the CDR3. The V gene end was trimmed by 1 base and the J gene end by 2 bases; junction bases not matched to a gene: 14. Germline CDR1 is SGDLS and CDR2 is YYNGEE. CDR3 amino acids: CASSVLCTSGGHQETQYF. CDR3 DNA sequence: TGTGCCAGCAGCGTACTTTGTACGTCAGGGGGTCATCAAGAGACCCAGTACTTC. Full variable domain (remainder filled in from reference TRBV9 and TRBJ2-5): DSGVTQTPKHLITATGQRVTLRCSPRSGDLSVYWYQQSLDQGLQFLIQYYNGEERAKGNILERFSAQQFPDLHSELNLSSLELGDSALYFCASSVLCTSGGHQETQYFGPGTRLLVL.

The chain recombines TRBV5-5 with TRBJ1-1; 7 nucleotides line up with TRBD1. The V gene's germline CDR1 is SGHKS and CDR2 YYEKEE (reference sequence). This CDR3 spans 16 amino acids. Trimming removed 4 bases from V and 3 bases from J; junction bases left unmatched: 12. The CDR3 region is CASSPQGYRPHTEAFF. CDR3 coding DNA: TGTGCCAGCAGCCCACAGGGGTACCGGCCCCACACTGAAGCTTTCTTT.

In this sample, this clone turned up many times. Here the CDR3 DNA reads TGCGCCAGCAGCCAAGCCGTGGACAGGGTTGGCTCTGGAAACACCATATATTTT. This gives the protein CASSQAVDRVGSGNTIYF. The chain couples TRBV4-1 to TRBJ1-3, with 8 bases fitting TRBD1. V was pared by 1 base and J by 0 bases, with 8 bases of the junction left unmatched. Germline V gene lookup returns CDR1 MGHRA and CDR2 YSYEKL. The CDR3 loop spans 18 amino acids.